The 12 T cell receptor beta chains given below trace back to one sample, sequenced in a study of T cell repertoires in cytomegalovirus infection (dated 2019 in TCRdb). The sequencer listed for this sample is Illumina HiSeq 1500. Starting from the raw public reads, TCRdb applied fastp trimming at Q25, assembled clones with MiXCR and retained in-frame beta chains. Duplicate CDR3 protein sequences are folded into a single record with the most common DNA and genes. The sample table holds under 600,000 distinct CDR3 sequences, of which approximately 15% were seen once. The ten top clones hold more than 20% of the sample. Sequencing used CD8+ T cells from PBMCs. Receptor source: a human donor in good health (CMV status not recorded). Some clones in this sample may be carry-over from other donors' samples.

This clonotype was seen at least ten times. The J gene is TRBJ2-3, the V gene TRBV7-9; 7 nucleotides line up with TRBD1. Per germline, CDR1 SEHNR and CDR2 FQNEAQ (reference sequence). The CDR3 covers 17 residues. Germline trimming cut 2 bases from V and 6 bases from J; bases unmatched to any gene: 14. DNA of the CDR3: TGTGCCAGCAGCTTACCCGCCACAGGGGCCCTCGGTGATACGCAGTATTTT. Translated, it gives CASSLPATGALGDTQYF. The variable domain in full, completed from reference TRBV7-9 and TRBJ2-3, reads DTGVSQNPRHKITKRGQNVTFRCDPISEHNRLYWYRQTLGQGPEFLTYFQNEAQLEKSRLLSDRFSAERPKGSFSTLEIQRTEQGDSAMYLCASSLPATGALGDTQYFGPGTRLTVL.

This clonotype has only a few counts. The V gene is TRBV7-9, the J gene TRBJ2-3; a weak D match, TRBD1 (6 bases). Per the germline V gene, CDR1 is SEHNR and CDR2 is FQNEAQ (reference sequence). This CDR3 has 14 amino acids. The germline V and J ends were trimmed by 2 bases and 2 bases, with 8 bases remaining between them. CDR3 sequence reads: CASSLYRDTDTQYF. The CDR3 coding sequence is TGTGCCAGCAGCTTATACAGGGACACAGATACGCAGTATTTT.

In regard to this clonotype: A junction end diverges from the germline sequence, so it may reflect a read error. V and J are TRBV11-1 and TRBJ2-3; 9 nucleotides match TRBD1. The germline gives CDR1 SGHAT, CDR2 FQDESV (reference sequence). The CDR3 sequence is 15 residues long. In nucleotides, the CDR3 is TGTGCCAGCAGCCCGGGACAGGGTAACACCGATACGCAGGATTTT. Protein: CASSPGQGNTDTQDF.

The genes are TRBV20-1 and TRBJ1-1; D is uncertain. Trimming left V 4 bases short and J 1 base short, with 7 bases between. CDR3 size: 12 residues. Germline CDR1 is DFQATT and CDR2 is SNEGSKA (reference sequence). The CDR3 reads CSAIRQNTEAFF. CDR3 DNA sequence: TGCAGTGCTATTCGACAGAACACTGAAGCTTTCTTT.

About this clonotype: A single base separates this from a much larger clone, so it may be a read error. V and J are TRBV7-9 and TRBJ2-2; tentative D call: TRBD1 (5 bases). CDR1 and CDR2 (germline): SEHNR, FQNEAQ (reference sequence). This CDR3 has 16 residues. V lost 5 bases to trimming and J lost 1 base, with 14 bases between them. CDR3 DNA: TGTGCCAGCAGCGCCTATCTGACAGTGAACACCGGGGAGCTGTTTTTT. It encodes CASSAYLTVNTGELFF.

The chain combines TRBV27 with TRBJ1-1; the match to TRBD1 covers 7 bases. The CDR3 has 18 residues. CDR1 and CDR2 (germline): MNHEY, SMNVEV (reference sequence). The J segment lost 1 base and the V segment lost 6 bases, leaving 17 bases of the junction unmatched. CDR3 in amino acids: CASSQTGTLKGANTEAFF. Written as DNA, the CDR3 is TGTGCCAGCAGCCAGACCGGGACACTGAAGGGGGCGAACACTGAAGCTTTCTTT.

This chain uses TRBV6-8 with TRBJ1-5, with D possibly being TRBD1 (5 bases). The CDR3 contains 15 residues. Trimming took 11 bases from V and 3 from J, leaving 20 bases between them. Germline CDR1 is MNHGY and CDR2 is SAAAGT. In nucleotides, the CDR3 is TGTGCCTCACAACGACGGGGGGTGGACAATCAGCCCCAGCATTTT. Translation: CASQRRGVDNQPQHF.

The gene calls are TRBV29-1 and TRBJ2-1, with TRBD2 as a possible D gene (5 bases). Trimming took 6 bases from V and 6 from J, leaving 18 bases between them. The CDR3 has 14 amino acids. CDR1 and CDR2 (germline): SQVTM, ANQGSEA. CDR3 amino acids: CSVPLRAGRNEQFF. In nucleotides, the CDR3 is TGCAGCGTGCCCCTGAGGGCTGGTCGCAATGAGCAGTTCTTC.

This clonotype has just a few counts. This chain uses TRBV12-5 with TRBJ1-5; maybe TRBD1 (5 bases). Germline V gives CDR1 LGHNT, CDR2 FRNRAP. The V gene lost 3 bases and the J gene lost 7 bases, with 16 bases spanning the gap. This CDR3 region has 15 residues. The CDR3 sequence is CASGFPRGWDQPQHF. In nucleotides, the CDR3 is TGTGCTAGTGGTTTTCCCCGGGGATGGGACCAGCCCCAGCATTTT.

The rearrangement uses TRBV20-1 and TRBJ2-1, with 11 bases that match TRBD2. The germline V gene encodes CDR1 DFQATT and CDR2 SNEGSKA (reference sequence). The CDR3 sequence is 16 residues long. V lost 6 bases to trimming and J lost 4 bases; unmatched junction nucleotides: 11. CDR3 region: CSAKISGLADYNEQFF. The DNA of the CDR3 is TGCAGTGCGAAGATTTCGGGACTAGCGGATTACAATGAGCAGTTCTTC.

This clonotype occurred many times. The V and J genes are TRBV7-9 and TRBJ1-5, with D hard to call. V lost 4 bases and J lost 3, with 7 bases in between. The V gene's germline CDR1 is SEHNR and CDR2 FQNEAQ (reference sequence). There are 13 residues in the CDR3. The CDR3 region is CASSSSINQPQHF. The CDR3 coding sequence is TGTGCCAGCAGCTCTTCTATCAATCAGCCCCAGCATTTT.

To note about this clonotype: This may be a read error, as it is one base from a much larger clone. No conserved phenylalanine or tryptophan is present at the end of the CDR3, so a read error is the likely explanation. This chain uses TRBV7-9 with TRBJ2-1; 11 positions agree with TRBD2. Germline CDR1 and CDR2: SEHNR and FQNEAQ (reference sequence). The length of the CDR3 is 13 residues. The trim removed 4 bases at V and 13 bases at J, leaving 6 bases unmatched. The CDR3 loop reads CASSSGTSGEQFL. The CDR3 DNA reads as TGTGCCAGCAGCTCCGGGACTAGCGGTGAACAGTTCTTA.